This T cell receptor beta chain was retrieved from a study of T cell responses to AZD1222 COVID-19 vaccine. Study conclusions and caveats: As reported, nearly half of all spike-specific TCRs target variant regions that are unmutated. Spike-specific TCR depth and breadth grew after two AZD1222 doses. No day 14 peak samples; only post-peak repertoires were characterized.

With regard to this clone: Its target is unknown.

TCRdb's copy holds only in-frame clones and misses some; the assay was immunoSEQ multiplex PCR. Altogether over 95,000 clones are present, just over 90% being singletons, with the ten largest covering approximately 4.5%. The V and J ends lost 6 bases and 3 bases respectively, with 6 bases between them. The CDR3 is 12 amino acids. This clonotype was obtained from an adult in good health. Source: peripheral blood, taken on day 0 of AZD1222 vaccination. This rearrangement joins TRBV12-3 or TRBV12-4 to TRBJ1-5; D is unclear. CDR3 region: CASSTSNQPQHF. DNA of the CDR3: TGTGCCAGCAGCACTTCCAATCAGCCCCAGCATTTT.